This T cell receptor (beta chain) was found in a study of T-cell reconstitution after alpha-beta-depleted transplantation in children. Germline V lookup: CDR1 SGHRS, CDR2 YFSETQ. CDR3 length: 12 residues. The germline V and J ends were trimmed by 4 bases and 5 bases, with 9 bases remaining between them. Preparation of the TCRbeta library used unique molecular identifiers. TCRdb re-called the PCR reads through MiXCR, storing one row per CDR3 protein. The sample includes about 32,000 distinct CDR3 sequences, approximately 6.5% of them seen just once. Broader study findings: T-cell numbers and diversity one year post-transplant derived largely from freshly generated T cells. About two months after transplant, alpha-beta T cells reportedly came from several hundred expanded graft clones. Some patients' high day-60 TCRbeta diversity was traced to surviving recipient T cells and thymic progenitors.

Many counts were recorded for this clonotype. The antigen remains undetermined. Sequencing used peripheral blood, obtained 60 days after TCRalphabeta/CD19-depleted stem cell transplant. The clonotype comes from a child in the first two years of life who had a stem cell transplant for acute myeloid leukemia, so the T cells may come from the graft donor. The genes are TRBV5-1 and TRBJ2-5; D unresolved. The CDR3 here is CASSETRETQYF. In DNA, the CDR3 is TGCGCCAGCAGCGAAACCCGCGAGACCCAGTACTTC.